These 31 T cell receptor beta chains were all obtained from the same sample, sequenced in a study of beta chain features in type 1 diabetes. Expressed TCRB transcripts were sequenced after all isolated RNA was converted to cDNA. Profiling relied on immunoSEQ multiplex PCR, and the TCRdb table lists in-frame clones only, not all of them. The sample lists roughly 300,000 clones, 14% seen once, with more than 6.5% in the top ten. The sample was central memory CD4+ T cells from blood. The receptors were sampled from a man aged 25-40 years in good health.

This rearrangement joins TRBV21-1 to TRBJ2-7; TRBD2 is taken as the D call from the table, unchecked against the DNA. TRBV21-1 constitutes a pseudogene. The CDR3 covers 18 residues. The CDR3 DNA reads TGTGCCAGCAGTGAGGGACTAGCGGGGCCAAAGGACTCCTACGAGCAGTACTTC. This sequence encodes CASSEGLAGPKDSYEQYF.

This clone turned up a few times. The chain combines TRBV4-1 with TRBJ2-1, with 16 nucleotides matching TRBD2. The ends lost 5 bases at V and 14 bases at J; junction bases unmatched: 6. This CDR3 is 14 amino acids long. Germline CDR1 reads MGHRA; CDR2 reads YSYEKL. The chain's CDR3 is CASSGTSGRGPEFF. For the CDR3, the DNA is TGCGCCAGCAGCGGGACTAGCGGGAGGGGTCCGGAGTTCTTC.

This clone was observed many times. V gene TRBV10-3 combines with J gene TRBJ2-1, with 9 bases that match TRBD1. V trimming: 4 bases; J trimming: 8 bases; junction bases outside the gene matches: 6. Per germline, CDR1 ENHRY and CDR2 SYGVKD. The CDR3 runs 14 residues. CDR3 coding DNA: TGTGCCATCAGTGGGGACAGGGCCAAGGATGAGCAGTTCTTC. Translated, it gives CAISGDRAKDEQFF.

This clone was observed a handful of times. The chain has TRBV4-3 and TRBJ1-1; 7 bases map to TRBD1. CDR3 length: 16 amino acids. With V trimmed by 0 bases and J by 0 bases, 4 bases remained unmatched. Germline V gene data show CDR1 as LGHNA and CDR2 as YSLEER. The DNA of the CDR3 is TGCGCCAGCAGCCAAGACAGGGGGTTTGTGAACACTGAAGCTTTCTTT. Translating it yields CASSQDRGFVNTEAFF.

V is TRBV11-2 and J is TRBJ1-1; D is unclear. V lost 2 bases and J 1 base, leaving 8 bases between the germline ends. The CDR3 length is 14 residues. Germline CDR1 and CDR2: SGHAT and FQNNGV. CDR3 in DNA: TGTGCCAGCAGCTTAATCTCAGAGAACACTGAAGCTTTCTTT. Encoded protein: CASSLISENTEAFF.

This clone was counted only a few times. The chain employs TRBV6-5 and TRBJ2-6, with D uncertain. V lost 6 bases and J 3 bases, leaving 9 bases between the germline ends. This CDR3 has 14 amino acids. CDR1 is MNHEY, CDR2 SVGAGI, per germline. As DNA, the CDR3 is TGTGCCAGCAGCCCTTCGTTTGGGGCCAACGTCCTGACTTTC. Amino acids: CASSPSFGANVLTF.

The V call is TRBV9, the J call TRBJ1-4, with unresolved D. The CDR3 totals 15 residues. V was clipped by 2 bases and J by 0 bases, with 8 bases between them. Germline V lookup: CDR1 SGDLS, CDR2 YYNGEE. CDR3 protein: CASSVDVATNEKLFF. CDR3 bases: TGTGCCAGCAGCGTCGACGTGGCAACTAATGAAAAACTGTTTTTT.

This clone was observed a handful of times. The chain is built from TRBV28 and TRBJ2-5, with D tentatively TRBD1 or TRBD2 (5 bases each). Germline V CDR1 and CDR2: MDHEN, SYDVKM. The CDR3 spans 14 residues. Trimming removed 6 bases from V and 7 bases from J, with 18 bases in between. CDR3 loop: CASRSQRGLGTQYF. The CDR3 DNA reads as TGTGCCAGCAGATCGCAGAGGGGCTTGGGGACCCAGTACTTC.

This clone appeared a few times. This sequence joins TRBV11-2 and TRBJ2-7; D is ambiguous. The CDR3 loop spans 15 amino acids. V lost 6 bases to trimming and J lost 5 bases, with 20 bases between them. CDR1 and CDR2 from the germline V gene are SGHAT and FQNNGV. CDR3 coding DNA: TGTGCCAGCAGGACGTGGTCTCGGAAGGATAACGAGCAGTACTTC. Amino acids: CASRTWSRKDNEQYF. Full variable domain (outside the CDR3, taken from reference TRBV11-2 and TRBJ2-7): EAGVAQSPRYKIIEKRQSVAFWCNPISGHATLYWYQQILGQGPKLLIQFQNNGVVDDSQLPKDRFSAERLKGVDSTLKIQPAKLEDSAVYLCASRTWSRKDNEQYFGPGTRLTVT.

This clone occurred many times. The rearrangement joins TRBV14 to TRBJ1-3; D unclear. The CDR3 is made up of 14 amino acids. Germline CDR1 and CDR2: SGHDN and FVKESK. V was pared by 3 bases and J by 4 bases, with 10 bases between. Here the CDR3 DNA reads TGTGCCAGCAGCCACCTTCTTGACGGAAACACCATATATTTT. It codes for CASSHLLDGNTIYF. Supplemented by reference TRBV14 and TRBJ1-3, the full variable domain reads EAGVTQFPSHSVIEKGQTVTLRCDPISGHDNLYWYRRVMGKEIKFLLHFVKESKQDESGMPNNRFLAERTGGTYSTLKVQPAELEDSGVYFCASSHLLDGNTIYFGEGSWLTVV.

The chain combines TRBV23-1 with TRBJ2-6, with D tentatively TRBD1 or TRBD2 (6 bases each). TRBV23-1 is assigned to the ORF class and has an uncertain function. The CDR3 covers 18 residues. Trimming shortened V by 0 bases and J by 2 bases, and 14 bases separated the two germline ends. The CDR3 loop reads CASSQSRGPPPGANVLTF. The CDR3 bases are TGCGCCAGCAGTCAATCCCGGGGGCCGCCCCCTGGGGCCAACGTCCTGACTTTC.

To note about this clone: The sample has other DNA sequences that encode this CDR3 too. The chain joins TRBV6-1 to TRBJ2-5; D uncertain. V was trimmed by 9 bases and J by 4 bases, leaving 9 bases between them. Germline CDR1 and CDR2: MNHNS and SASEGT. This CDR3 spans 11 amino acids. The CDR3 DNA sequence: TGTGCCAGTCGGTTGGGAGAGACCCAGTACTTC. It is translated as CASRLGETQYF.

The chain uses TRBV4-3 and TRBJ2-5, with 7 bases matching TRBD2. The CDR3 contains 17 residues. V gave up 4 bases and J gave up 1 base; unmatched junction bases: 12. Germline CDR1 is LGHNA and CDR2 is YSLEER. CDR3 protein: CASSPSRAAGIQETQYF. As DNA, the CDR3 is TGCGCCAGCAGCCCCTCCCGGGCAGCGGGGATCCAAGAGACCCAGTACTTC.

The J gene is TRBJ2-2, the V gene TRBV6-5; D unresolved. This CDR3 contains 12 residues. Germline V gene sequence: CDR1 MNHEY, CDR2 SVGAGI. V was trimmed by 6 bases and J by 8 bases, leaving 10 bases between them. In DNA, the CDR3 is TGTGCCAGCAGACACAGTTCTGGGGAGCTGTTTTTT. Protein sequence: CASRHSSGELFF.

The rearrangement joins TRBV7-9 to TRBJ2-1, with 7 bases that match TRBD2. Per the germline V gene, CDR1 is SEHNR and CDR2 is FQNEAQ (reference sequence). The CDR3 spans 14 residues. J gave up 7 bases and V 4 bases, and 7 bases lay outside the gene matches. The CDR3 DNA reads as TGTGCCAGCAGCTCTGGACTAGAAGGAAATGAGCAGTTCTTC. Protein sequence: CASSSGLEGNEQFF.

The V call is TRBV6-5, the J call TRBJ2-5, with D perhaps matching TRBD2 (6 bases). This CDR3 has 13 residues. Germline V lookup: CDR1 MNHEY, CDR2 SVGAGI. V lost 6 bases, J lost 0 bases, and 8 bases lay in between. The CDR3 region is CASSRDYQETQYF. For the CDR3, the DNA is TGTGCCAGCAGCCGGGACTACCAAGAGACCCAGTACTTC.

The chain carries TRBV29-1 and TRBJ2-5, with 7 nucleotides matching TRBD1. CDR1 and CDR2 from the germline V gene are SQVTM and ANQGSEA. CDR3 size: 14 residues. After removal of 6 bases from V and 3 bases from J, the junction contained 10 bases not matched to a gene. CDR3 sequence reads: CSVGKGGGKETQYF. The CDR3 region has the DNA TGCAGCGTCGGGAAAGGGGGCGGTAAAGAGACCCAGTACTTC.

The genes are TRBV29-1 and TRBJ1-2; D gene unclear. The CDR3 contains 13 residues. The ends were cut back, 6 bases at V and 2 bases at J, with 13 bases in the middle. Germline assignment: CDR1 SQVTM and CDR2 ANQGSEA. The CDR3 DNA follows: TGCAGCGTAGGCTCAGGACGGAACTATGGCTACACCTTC. As protein: CSVGSGRNYGYTF.

This clone appeared a few times. The genes are TRBV7-2 and TRBJ2-7, with a weak D call TRBD2 (6 bases). Trimming pared 1 base from V and 4 bases from J, leaving 11 bases between. Germline loops: CDR1 SGHTA, CDR2 FQGNSA. This CDR3 has 14 amino acids. This chain's CDR3 is CASSLDGRDYEQYV. CDR3 DNA: TGTGCCAGCAGCTTAGACGGGCGGGATTACGAGCAGTACGTC.

The chain is built from TRBV6-7 and TRBJ2-1; D gene uncertain. TRBV6-7 is filed as an ORF, its function uncertain. Trimming removed 5 bases from V and 0 bases from J, with 14 bases in between. This CDR3 spans 16 amino acids. The CDR3 region is CASSRTRTSSYNEQFF. For the CDR3, the DNA is TGTGCCAGCAGTCGGACGCGCACGAGCTCCTACAATGAGCAGTTCTTC.

The chain carries TRBV7-3 and TRBJ2-1; 10 nucleotides align to TRBD2. Germline V gene data show CDR1 as SGHTA and CDR2 as FQGTGA. The V segment lost 5 bases and the J segment 7 bases; nucleotides outside the gene matches: 17. This CDR3 is built from 18 residues. The CDR3 loop is CASSPAGLASAGRNEQFF. CDR3 DNA: TGTGCCAGCAGCCCCGCGGGACTAGCGTCGGCAGGTAGAAATGAGCAGTTCTTC. The entire variable domain, with the rest obtained from reference TRBV7-3 and TRBJ2-1, is as follows: GAGVSQTPSNKVTEKGKYVELRCDPISGHTALYWYRQSLGQGPEFLIYFQGTGAADDSGLPNDRFFAVRPEGSVSTLKIQRTERGDSAVYLCASSPAGLASAGRNEQFFGPGTRLTVL.

This clone occurred a few times. Distinct nucleotide sequences in the sample also encode this CDR3. The V call is TRBV11-3, the J call TRBJ2-5, with D hard to call. The CDR3 loop spans 13 amino acids. The V and J ends lost 1 base and 1 base respectively, with 4 bases between them. Germline V CDR1 and CDR2: SGHNT, YENEEA. The CDR3 sequence: CASSLGLQETQYF. The CDR3 DNA is TGTGCCAGCAGCTTAGGCCTCCAAGAGACCCAGTACTTC.

This clone was seen only a few times. This chain joins TRBV27 and TRBJ2-7, with a weak D call TRBD2 (6 bases). The CDR3 is 12 amino acids. Between the trimmed V and J ends, which lost 7 bases and 7 bases, there was a span of 14 bases. The germline V gene encodes CDR1 MNHEY and CDR2 SMNVEV (reference sequence). The CDR3 region has the DNA TGTGCCAGCAACACGGTGGGGGGTGAGCAGTACGTC. Its translation: CASNTVGGEQYV.

For this clone: The junction shows a germline mismatch at one end, possibly a read error. The CDR3 is CASSLDPPGANVLTF. The DNA of the CDR3 is TGTGCCAGCAGCTTGGACCCCCCTGGGGCCAACGTCCTGACTTTC. The rearrangement joins TRBV5-1 to TRBJ2-6; D gene unclear. CDR3 length: 15 residues. Germline V gene data show CDR1 as SGHRS and CDR2 as YFSETQ.

This clone was recorded a few times. The chain links TRBV7-8 to TRBJ2-2, with TRBD1 as a possible D gene (6 bases). This CDR3 is built from 14 residues. Germline CDR1 is SGHVS and CDR2 is FQNEAQ. Trimming pared 5 bases from V and 3 bases from J, leaving 10 bases between. The CDR3 here is CASSQNRDTGELFF. CDR3 nucleotide sequence: TGTGCCAGCAGCCAAAACAGGGACACCGGGGAGCTGTTTTTT.

V is TRBV5-4 and J is TRBJ1-1; D uncertain. Germline V CDR1 and CDR2: SGHNT, YYREEE (reference sequence). This CDR3 has 13 amino acids. Trimming took off 1 base at V and 6 bases at J, with 10 bases between the two ends. The CDR3 DNA follows: TGTGCCAGCAGCTTGACCATCGAGGCTGAAGCTTTCTTT. This translates into CASSLTIEAEAFF.

The V gene is TRBV6-1, the J gene TRBJ1-5, with D hard to call. Looked up from germline, CDR1 is MNHNS and CDR2 is SASEGT. This CDR3 contains 15 residues. V shed 2 bases and J shed 5 bases, with 13 bases lying between them. The CDR3 protein is CASSETPPRDQPQHF. In DNA form, the CDR3 reads TGTGCCAGCAGTGAAACACCCCCGAGAGATCAGCCCCAGCATTTT.

This clone was picked up a small number of times. The chain has TRBV10-1 and TRBJ1-1; no firm D call. This CDR3 comprises 14 residues. CDR1 WNHNN and CDR2 SYGVQD come from the germline V gene (reference sequence). The V and J ends lost 10 bases and 4 bases respectively, with 19 bases between them. The CDR3 protein is CATSETRSGTEAFF. The CDR3 coding sequence is TGCGCCACCTCAGAGACCCGGTCCGGCACTGAAGCTTTCTTT.

This rearrangement joins TRBV5-4 to TRBJ2-7, with D perhaps matching TRBD1 or TRBD2 (6 bases each). The CDR3 sequence is 15 residues long. The ends were cut back, 7 bases at V and 0 bases at J, with 17 bases in the middle. Germline values: CDR1 SGHNT, CDR2 YYREEE (reference sequence). This CDR3 is CASGLGGTGSYEQYF. The CDR3, as DNA: TGTGCCAGCGGACTGGGGGGCACCGGCTCCTACGAGCAGTACTTC.

The table lists this clone with many counts. The chain links TRBV5-4 to TRBJ2-1; D is possibly TRBD1 (6 bases). Trimming removed 6 bases from V and 1 base from J, with 14 bases in between. Per germline, CDR1 SGHNT and CDR2 YYREEE (reference sequence). The CDR3 extends over 15 amino acids. The CDR3 protein is CASTPRQGSYNEQFF. The CDR3 DNA is TGTGCCAGCACCCCCCGGCAGGGGTCCTACAATGAGCAGTTCTTC.

This clone has just a few counts. The V gene is TRBV11-3, the J gene TRBJ2-4; 11 bases agree with TRBD2. With 0 bases clipped from V and 14 bases from J, the junction kept 9 bases outside the gene matches. The CDR3 runs to 15 residues. CDR1 and CDR2 (germline): SGHNT, YENEEA. CDR3 protein: CASSLDRVAGGPEYF. As DNA, the CDR3 is TGTGCCAGCAGCTTAGATCGGGTAGCGGGAGGGCCTGAGTACTTC.